Listed here are 26 T cell receptor beta chains from one sample, sequenced in a study of T-cell reconstitution after alpha-beta-depleted transplantation in children. TCRbeta library preparation incorporated unique molecular identifiers. TCRdb reanalysed the PCR reads using MiXCR and keeps one entry per CDR3 protein. The profile shows about 690,000 distinct CDR3 sequences, roughly 17% of them singletons. The specimen was PBMCs from the stem cell graft donor, collected from the stem cell graft. The source is a human donor who donated a stem cell graft to a child with acute myeloid leukemia.

In its sample, this clonotype was seen a few times. This sequence joins TRBV20-1 and TRBJ2-7, with D tentatively TRBD1 (6 bases). Trimming removed 0 bases from V and 2 bases from J, with 14 bases in between. Germline loops: CDR1 DFQATT, CDR2 SNEGSKA (reference sequence). The CDR3 covers 15 residues. CDR3 coding DNA: TGCAGTGCTAGAGACCCCGGACAGAGCACCTACGAGCAGTACTTC. It yields the protein CSARDPGQSTYEQYF.

This clonotype was observed many times. V usage is TRBV7-6 and J usage is TRBJ1-1, with 7 bases identical to TRBD1. Germline V gene lookup returns CDR1 SGHVS and CDR2 FNYEAQ. This CDR3 spans 14 amino acids. V trimming: 5 bases; J trimming: 4 bases; junction bases outside the gene matches: 7. The DNA for the CDR3 is TGTGCCAGCAGCGCATGGGACAGCGGCACTGAAGCTTTCTTT. It is translated as CASSAWDSGTEAFF.

This clonotype was found a few times. The V gene is TRBV20-1, the J gene TRBJ2-1; TRBD2 matches 7 bases. Germline V lookup: CDR1 DFQATT, CDR2 SNEGSKA (reference sequence). The CDR3 sequence is 16 residues long. V was pared by 5 bases and J by 2 bases, with 12 bases of the junction left unmatched. The DNA for the CDR3 is TGCAGTGCTTTACCGGGGGGTAGGCCCCCCTACAATGAGCAGTTCTTC. This codes for CSALPGGRPPYNEQFF.

This clonotype was counted many times. The chain couples TRBV20-1 to TRBJ2-1; TRBD1 agrees at 8 bases. Trimming removed 1 base from V and 2 bases from J; junction bases left unmatched: 10. Looked up from germline, CDR1 is DFQATT and CDR2 is SNEGSKA (reference sequence). The CDR3 extends over 17 amino acids. CDR3 in DNA: TGCAGTGCTAGAGCTCCGGGACAGGAGTTACCCTACAATGAGCAGTTCTTC. Protein: CSARAPGQELPYNEQFF.

The chain links TRBV12-3 or TRBV12-4 to TRBJ2-1, with TRBD1 matching over 9 bases. Trimming cost V 7 bases and J 0 bases; bases outside gene matches: 13. There are 18 residues in the CDR3. The CDR3 DNA reads as TGTGCCAGCACTACAGGGGGCGAGGGGAGCTACTCCTACAATGAGCAGTTCTTC. Its translation is CASTTGGEGSYSYNEQFF.

This clonotype appeared a few times. The chain's CDR3 is CASSLTGVGNTIYF. In nucleotides, the CDR3 is TGTGCCAGCAGCCTCACAGGAGTCGGGAACACCATATATTTT. This chain joins TRBV9 and TRBJ1-3, with D possibly matching TRBD1 (5 bases). V lost 4 bases to trimming and J lost 7 bases, with 15 bases between them. Germline CDR1 is SGDLS and CDR2 is YYNGEE. There are 14 residues in the CDR3.

This clonotype was seen a handful of times. CDR3 sequence reads: CASNLAGSYNEQFF. The CDR3 coding sequence is TGTGCTAGTAACCTAGCGGGGAGCTACAATGAGCAGTTCTTC. This chain joins TRBV12-5 and TRBJ2-1; 9 positions agree with TRBD2. The germline CDR1 and CDR2 sequences are LGHNT and FRNRAP. This CDR3 comprises 14 residues. The ends lost 8 bases at V and 3 bases at J; junction bases unmatched: 5.

This clonotype was found a few times. V is TRBV7-2 and J is TRBJ2-2, with TRBD1 matching 8 bases. The CDR3 spans 15 residues. Germline lookup yields CDR1 SGHTA and CDR2 FQGNSA. The ends lost 3 bases at V and 4 bases at J; junction bases unmatched: 4. CDR3 nucleotides: TGTGCCAGCAGCTTTAAACAGGGGGTCACCGGGGAGCTGTTTTTT. Translating it yields CASSFKQGVTGELFF.

There are many counts of this clonotype. The chain joins TRBV18 to TRBJ2-5, with 8 bases aligning to TRBD1. The CDR3 runs 14 residues. Germline trimming cut 6 bases from V and 5 bases from J; bases unmatched to any gene: 8. Germline CDR1 KGHSH, CDR2 LQKENI. DNA for the CDR3: TGTGCCAGCTCCCAAGGACAGGGAACGGAGACCCAGTACTTC. It specifies CASSQGQGTETQYF.

Comments on this clonotype: A much larger clone sits a single nucleotide away, making a read error possible. In nucleotides, the CDR3 is TGTGCCAGCAGCTGGCCGGGATCGAACACTGACGCTTTCTTT. Protein sequence: CASSWPGSNTDAFF. The V call is TRBV7-2, the J call TRBJ1-1; no clear D. Germline loops: CDR1 SGHTA, CDR2 FQGNSA. The CDR3 extends over 14 amino acids.

Here the CDR3 DNA reads TGCGCCAGCAGTACCCGGGTCCGGTCCTACGAGCAGTACGTC. Translating it yields CASSTRVRSYEQYV. The chain is built from TRBV5-1 and TRBJ2-7; D is unclear. The V and J ends lost 5 bases and 1 base respectively, with 13 bases between them. This CDR3 region has 14 residues. Germline V gene data show CDR1 as SGHRS and CDR2 as YFSETQ.

This rearrangement joins TRBV18 to TRBJ1-5; the D gene is possibly TRBD1 (5 bases). The germline V gene encodes CDR1 KGHSH and CDR2 LQKENI. The CDR3 covers 14 residues. Trimming pared 5 bases from V and 5 bases from J, leaving 13 bases between. The CDR3 protein is CASSKGRGDQPQHF. CDR3 nucleotides: TGTGCCAGCTCAAAAGGTCGAGGGGATCAGCCCCAGCATTTT. The full variable domain, completed using reference TRBV18 and TRBJ1-5, is NAGVMQNPRHLVRRRGQEARLRCSPMKGHSHVYWYRQLPEEGLKFMVYLQKENIIDESGMPKERFSAEFPKEGPSILRIQQVVRGDSAAYFCASSKGRGDQPQHFGDGTRLSIL.

This clonotype appeared many times. This chain links TRBV20-1 with TRBJ2-5; D is perhaps TRBD2 (5 bases). The V gene lost 5 bases and the J gene lost 5 bases, with 9 bases spanning the gap. Germline CDR1 and CDR2: DFQATT and SNEGSKA (reference sequence). The CDR3 totals 11 residues. The CDR3 nucleotides read TGCAGTGCTGGGCCGGGGGAGACCCAGTACTTC. Its translation: CSAGPGETQYF.

This clonotype was detected a few times. CDR3 nucleotide sequence: TGTGCCAGCAGCTTAGTGCCAGGGGGGAGCACTGAAGCTTTCTTT. As protein: CASSLVPGGSTEAFF. The genes are TRBV7-2 and TRBJ1-1, with TRBD1 identical over 7 bases. V dropped 1 base and J dropped 4; count of bases not matched to a gene: 6. The CDR3 extends over 15 amino acids. Per germline, CDR1 SGHTA and CDR2 FQGNSA.

The gene calls are TRBV12-3 or TRBV12-4 and TRBJ1-2, with TRBD1 matching over 10 bases. Germline trimming cut 4 bases from V and 9 bases from J; bases unmatched to any gene: 5. CDR3 length: 13 amino acids. The CDR3 DNA reads as TGTGCCAGCAGTTCGACAGGGGGCGGAAGCTACACCTTC. Amino acid sequence: CASSSTGGGSYTF.

This clonotype showed up many times. V usage is TRBV20-1 and J usage is TRBJ2-3; 9 positions agree with TRBD1. CDR1 and CDR2 (germline): DFQATT, SNEGSKA (reference sequence). The CDR3 contains 14 residues. V dropped 4 bases and J dropped 1; count of bases not matched to a gene: 3. The DNA of the CDR3 is TGCAGTGCTATGGGACAGGGTGGCACAGATACGCAGTATTTT. This translates into CSAMGQGGTDTQYF.

In this sample, this clonotype turned up many times. J is TRBJ1-4 and V is TRBV20-1, with a possible D match to TRBD1 (6 bases). Germline lookup yields CDR1 DFQATT and CDR2 SNEGSKA (reference sequence). The ends were cut back, 7 bases at V and 4 bases at J, with 13 bases in the middle. There are 13 residues in the CDR3. In DNA, the CDR3 is TGCAGTGTACAAAAGGGGGTTAATGAAAAACTGTTTTTT. Its protein is CSVQKGVNEKLFF.

This sequence joins TRBV10-2 and TRBJ1-1, with 8 bases that match TRBD1. Trimming took 6 bases from V and 13 from J; bases not matched to a gene: 10. The germline CDR1 and CDR2 sequences are WSHSY and SAAADI. This CDR3 has 12 residues. CDR3 nucleotide sequence: TGCGCCAGCAGGGGGGGACAGGTGTTTGATTTCTTT. It translates to CASRGGQVFDFF.

This clonotype was seen at least ten times. The chain couples TRBV13 to TRBJ2-1; D is unclear. Per the germline V gene, CDR1 is PRHDT and CDR2 is FYEKMQ (reference sequence). The CDR3 runs 13 residues. V was trimmed by 5 bases and J by 5 bases, leaving 10 bases between them. The CDR3 here is CASSPALDNEQFF. As DNA, the CDR3 is TGTGCCAGCAGCCCTGCCCTGGACAATGAGCAGTTCTTC.

The table lists this clonotype with many counts. CDR3 sequence: CASSLSERNTEAFF. The CDR3 coding sequence is TGTGCCAGCAGTTTATCAGAGAGAAACACTGAAGCTTTCTTT. The chain carries TRBV12-3 or TRBV12-4 and TRBJ1-1; no firm D call. V was cut by 2 bases and J by 2 bases, with 9 bases left in between. The CDR3 length is 14 residues.

This clonotype was recorded many times. This chain joins TRBV20-1 and TRBJ1-5; unclear D gene. CDR3 size: 15 residues. The germline V gene has CDR1 DFQATT and CDR2 SNEGSKA (reference sequence). V lost 0 bases, J lost 2 bases, and 11 bases lay in between. CDR3 in DNA: TGCAGTGCTAGAGACCCGAGGATCGGCAATCAGCCCCAGCATTTT. Translation gives CSARDPRIGNQPQHF.

At least ten counts were recorded for this clonotype. The chain combines TRBV20-1 with TRBJ1-2, with D hard to call. The germline V gene encodes CDR1 DFQATT and CDR2 SNEGSKA (reference sequence). The length of the CDR3 is 15 residues. V was clipped by 5 bases and J by 0 bases, with 16 bases between them. CDR3 sequence reads: CSAPRITATNYGYTF. DNA for the CDR3: TGCAGTGCTCCGCGAATAACAGCTACTAACTATGGCTACACCTTC.

There are many counts of this clonotype. V gene TRBV29-1 combines with J gene TRBJ1-1; a possible D gene is TRBD1 (5 bases). Germline V gene data show CDR1 as SQVTM and CDR2 as ANQGSEA. Between the trimmed V and J ends, which lost 3 bases and 4 bases, there was a span of 18 bases. This CDR3 spans 15 amino acids. Written as DNA, the CDR3 is TGCAGCGTTGAGGGCGGGGGTGAGTTCGGCACTGAAGCTTTCTTT. The encoded protein is CSVEGGGEFGTEAFF.

About this clonotype: This sequence may be a read error, since a much larger clone differs from it by one base. The chain is built from TRBV10-3 and TRBJ2-5; D ambiguous. This CDR3 comprises 12 residues. Between the trimmed V and J ends, which lost 8 bases and 2 bases, there was a span of 9 bases. Germline assignment: CDR1 ENHRY and CDR2 SYGVKD. CDR3 coding DNA: TGTGCCATCGCCCGCGCTCAAGAGACCCAGTACTTC. Encoded protein: CAIARAQETQYF.

The sample holds a few counts of this clonotype. The V call is TRBV20-1, the J call TRBJ1-4; D gene unclear. Germline V gene sequence: CDR1 DFQATT, CDR2 SNEGSKA (reference sequence). Trimming shortened V by 5 bases and J by 13 bases, and 14 bases separated the two germline ends. The length of the CDR3 is 11 residues. CDR3 region: CSAPDREALFF. CDR3 nucleotide sequence: TGCAGTGCTCCGGACCGGGAGGCACTGTTTTTT.

The CDR3 region is CSARARGGGNQPQHF. CDR3 DNA: TGCAGTGCTAGAGCCAGGGGCGGGGGCAATCAGCCCCAGCATTTT. The V call is TRBV20-1, the J call TRBJ1-5; D possibly corresponds to TRBD1 (6 bases). V was shortened by 1 base and J by 2 bases, with 12 bases between the two germline ends. Per the germline V gene, CDR1 is DFQATT and CDR2 is SNEGSKA (reference sequence). The CDR3 spans 15 residues.